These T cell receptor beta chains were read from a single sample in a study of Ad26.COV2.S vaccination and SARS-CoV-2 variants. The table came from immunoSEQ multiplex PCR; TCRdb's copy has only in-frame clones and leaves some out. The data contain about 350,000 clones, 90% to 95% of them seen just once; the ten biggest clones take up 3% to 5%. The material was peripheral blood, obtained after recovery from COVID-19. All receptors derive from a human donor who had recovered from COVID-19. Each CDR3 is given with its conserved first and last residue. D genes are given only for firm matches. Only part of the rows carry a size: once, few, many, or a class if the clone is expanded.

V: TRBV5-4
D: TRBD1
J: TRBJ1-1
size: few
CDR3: CASSRTGEQEAFF
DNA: TGTGCCAGCAGCAGGACAGGAGAACAAGAAGCTTTCTTT

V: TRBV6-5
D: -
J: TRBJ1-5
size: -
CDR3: CASSQTGVSNQPQHF
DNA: TGTGCCAGCAGCCAAACAGGAGTGAGCAATCAGCCCCAGCATTTT

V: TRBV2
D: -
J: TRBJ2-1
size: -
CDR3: CASGGSYNEQFF
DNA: TGTGCGAGTGGGGGCTCCTACAATGAGCAGTTCTTC

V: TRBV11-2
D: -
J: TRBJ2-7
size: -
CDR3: CASSFGQAAYEQYF
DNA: TGTGCCAGCAGCTTCGGACAAGCGGCGTACGAGCAGTACTTC

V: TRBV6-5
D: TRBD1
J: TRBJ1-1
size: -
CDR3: CASSYSPGGVYEAFF
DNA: TGTGCCAGCAGTTACTCCCCAGGGGGAGTTTATGAAGCTTTCTTT

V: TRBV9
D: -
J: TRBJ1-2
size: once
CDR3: CASLGLYGYTF
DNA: TGTGCCAGCTTAGGGCTCTATGGCTACACCTTC

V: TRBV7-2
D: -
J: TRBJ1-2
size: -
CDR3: CASSLGYGNYGYTF
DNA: TGTGCCAGCAGCTTAGGATACGGTAACTATGGCTACACCTTC

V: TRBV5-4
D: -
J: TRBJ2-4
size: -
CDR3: CASSEGLGLAKNIQYF
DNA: TGTGCCAGCAGCGAGGGGTTGGGACTAGCCAAAAACATTCAGTACTTC

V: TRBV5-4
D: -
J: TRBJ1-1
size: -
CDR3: CASSLVGSRGTEAFF
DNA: TGTGCCAGCAGCTTGGTGGGATCCCGGGGGACTGAAGCTTTCTTT

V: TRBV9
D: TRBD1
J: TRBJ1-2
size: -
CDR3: CASSVGRDRDYGYTF
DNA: TGTGCCAGCAGCGTAGGAAGGGACAGGGACTATGGCTACACCTTC

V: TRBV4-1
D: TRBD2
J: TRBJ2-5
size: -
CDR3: CASSQIGLAGEETQYF
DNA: TGCGCCAGCAGCCAAATAGGGCTAGCGGGGGAAGAGACCCAGTACTTC

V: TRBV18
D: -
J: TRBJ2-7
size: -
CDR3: CASSPPSSYEQYF
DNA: TGTGCCAGCTCACCACCCAGCTCCTACGAGCAGTACTTC

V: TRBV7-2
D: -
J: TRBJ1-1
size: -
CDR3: CASSLGGAGLPPLAFF
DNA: TGTGCCAGCAGCTTGGGCGGGGCGGGCCTGCCGCCCCTTGCTTTCTTT

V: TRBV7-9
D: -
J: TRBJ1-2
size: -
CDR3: CASSLSGSDYGYTF
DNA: TGTGCCAGCAGCTTAAGTGGCAGTGACTATGGCTACACCTTC

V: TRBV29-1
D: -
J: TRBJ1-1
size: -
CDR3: CSVDGYVEGGRVDTEAFF
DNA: TGCAGCGTTGATGGTTATGTAGAAGGGGGGCGAGTCGACACTGAAGCTTTCTTT

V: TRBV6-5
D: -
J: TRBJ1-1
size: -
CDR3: CASSWTDNTEAFF
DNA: TGTGCCAGCAGTTGGACGGATAACACTGAAGCTTTCTTT

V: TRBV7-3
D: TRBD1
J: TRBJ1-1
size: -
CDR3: CASSPTGGGITEAFF
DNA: TGTGCCAGCAGCCCGACAGGGGGCGGTATCACTGAAGCTTTCTTT

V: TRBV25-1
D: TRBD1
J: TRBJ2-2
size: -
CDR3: CASSPRDSLNTGELFF
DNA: TGTGCCAGCAGTCCTCGGGACAGCCTGAACACCGGGGAGCTGTTTTTT

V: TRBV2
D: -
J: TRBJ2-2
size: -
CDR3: CASSATLFLANTGELFF
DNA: TGTGCCAGCAGTGCTACTCTATTCCTCGCGAACACCGGGGAGCTGTTTTTT

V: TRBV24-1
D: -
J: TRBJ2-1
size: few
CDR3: CATSGRPYNEQFF
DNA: TGTGCCACCAGTGGGAGACCTTACAATGAGCAGTTCTTC

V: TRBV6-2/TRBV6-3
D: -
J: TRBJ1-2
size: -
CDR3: CASSYHLEGDNYGYTF
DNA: TGTGCCAGCAGTTACCACCTCGAAGGGGATAACTATGGCTACACCTTC

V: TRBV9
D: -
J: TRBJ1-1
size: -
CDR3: CASSVVSYPGTEAFF
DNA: TGTGCCAGCAGCGTAGTAAGCTACCCGGGCACTGAAGCTTTCTTT

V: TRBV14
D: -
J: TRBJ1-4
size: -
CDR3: CASSPRVATNEKLFF
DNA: TGTGCCAGCAGCCCAAGGGTTGCAACTAATGAAAAACTGTTTTTT

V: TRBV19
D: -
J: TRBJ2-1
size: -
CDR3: CASKRTPGTAYNEQFF
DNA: TGTGCCAGTAAAAGAACCCCCGGGACGGCCTACAATGAGCAGTTCTTC

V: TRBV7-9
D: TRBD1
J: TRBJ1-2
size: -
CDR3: CASSLARTDRESGYTF
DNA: TGTGCCAGCAGCTTAGCGCGGACGGACAGGGAATCGGGCTACACCTTC

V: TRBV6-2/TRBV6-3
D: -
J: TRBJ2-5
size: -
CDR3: CASSHTHGPVRETQYF
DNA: TGTGCCAGCAGCCACACCCACGGACCGGTCAGGGAGACCCAGTACTTC

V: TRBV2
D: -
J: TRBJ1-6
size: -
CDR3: CASSEQGYSPLHF
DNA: TGTGCCAGCAGTGAGCAGGGATATTCACCCCTCCACTTT

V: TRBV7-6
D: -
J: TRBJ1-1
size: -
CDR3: CASSFETVTEAFF
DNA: TGTGCCAGCAGCTTTGAGACCGTTACTGAAGCTTTCTTT

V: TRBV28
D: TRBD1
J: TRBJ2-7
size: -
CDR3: CASRNFPLGQGVLYEQYF
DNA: TGTGCCAGCAGGAATTTCCCTCTCGGACAGGGCGTTCTCTACGAGCAGTACTTC

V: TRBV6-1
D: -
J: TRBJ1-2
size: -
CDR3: CASSESIVRQSYGYTF
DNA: TGTGCCAGCAGTGAAAGCATCGTGAGACAGTCATATGGCTACACCTTC

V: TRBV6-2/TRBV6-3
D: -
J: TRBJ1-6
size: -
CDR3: CASSYLEGDGGSPLHF
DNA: TGTGCCAGCAGTTATCTAGAGGGGGATGGTGGTTCACCCCTCCACTTT

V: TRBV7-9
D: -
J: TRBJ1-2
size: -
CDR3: CASSLAQDYGYTF
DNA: TGTGCCAGCAGCTTGGCACAGGACTATGGCTACACCTTC

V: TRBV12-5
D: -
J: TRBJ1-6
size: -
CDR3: CASGPSRGALHF
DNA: TGTGCTAGTGGTCCCTCTCGTGGGGCCCTCCACTTT

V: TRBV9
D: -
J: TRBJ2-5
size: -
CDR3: CASSVGQGQETQYF
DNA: TGTGCCAGCAGCGTAGGGCAGGGGCAAGAGACCCAGTACTTC

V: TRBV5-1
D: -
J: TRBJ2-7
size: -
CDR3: CASSLVPGRNYEQYF
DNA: TGCGCCAGCAGCTTGGTGCCAGGGAGGAACTACGAGCAGTACTTC

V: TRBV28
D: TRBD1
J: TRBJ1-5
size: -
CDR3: CASSLSRTGSGNQPQHF
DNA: TGTGCCAGCAGTTTATCCCGGACAGGGTCCGGCAATCAGCCCCAGCATTTT

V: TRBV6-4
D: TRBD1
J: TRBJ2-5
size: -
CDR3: CASSEGQGSTQYF
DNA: TGTGCCAGCAGTGAAGGACAGGGGTCGACCCAGTACTTC

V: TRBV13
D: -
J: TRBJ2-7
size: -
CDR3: CASSLGGASSYEQYF
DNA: TGTGCCAGCAGCTTAGGCGGGGCCAGCTCCTACGAGCAGTACTTC

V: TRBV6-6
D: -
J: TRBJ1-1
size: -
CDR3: CASSWEGQNTEAFF
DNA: TGTGCCAGCAGTTGGGAGGGACAGAACACTGAAGCTTTCTTT

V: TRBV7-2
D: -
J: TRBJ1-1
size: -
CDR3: CASSLAPGGYTEAFF
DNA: TGTGCCAGCAGCTTAGCTCCGGGGGGGTACACTGAAGCTTTCTTT

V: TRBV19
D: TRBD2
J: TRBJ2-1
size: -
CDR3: CASKSLGSGGPSYNEQFF
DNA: TGTGCCAGTAAGAGCTTAGGGAGCGGGGGCCCTTCCTACAATGAGCAGTTCTTC

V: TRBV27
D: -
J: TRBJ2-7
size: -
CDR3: CASSFLGGETYEQYF
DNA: TGTGCCAGCAGTTTTTTAGGCGGGGAAACCTACGAGCAGTACTTC

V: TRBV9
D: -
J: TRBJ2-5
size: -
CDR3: CASSPGGGQQETQYF
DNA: TGTGCCAGCAGCCCCGGTGGGGGCCAACAAGAGACCCAGTACTTC

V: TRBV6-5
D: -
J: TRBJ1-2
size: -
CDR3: CASSQTGTYGYTF
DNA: TGTGCCAGCAGTCAGACAGGCACCTATGGCTACACCTTC

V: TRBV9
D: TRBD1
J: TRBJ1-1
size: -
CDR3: CASSSGGTEAFF
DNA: TGTGCCAGCAGCTCAGGGGGCACTGAAGCTTTCTTT

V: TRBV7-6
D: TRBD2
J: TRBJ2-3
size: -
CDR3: CASSWTSPSWDTQYF
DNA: TGTGCCAGCAGCTGGACTAGCCCGTCCTGGGATACGCAGTATTTT

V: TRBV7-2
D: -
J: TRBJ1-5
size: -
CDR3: CASSGGGGNHQPQHF
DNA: TGTGCCAGCAGCGGGGGGGGTGGGAATCATCAGCCCCAGCATTTT

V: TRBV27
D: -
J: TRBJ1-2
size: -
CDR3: CASSLVGAGHYGYTF
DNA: TGTGCCAGCAGTTTGGTTGGGGCAGGGCACTATGGCTACACCTTC

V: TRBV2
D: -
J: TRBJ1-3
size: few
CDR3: CASSMTPGRAGNTIYF
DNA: TGTGCCAGCAGCATGACCCCGGGGAGGGCCGGAAACACCATATATTTT

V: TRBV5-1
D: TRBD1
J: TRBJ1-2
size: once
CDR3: CASSSGQGATLHGYTF
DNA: TGCGCCAGCAGCTCGGGACAGGGGGCCACCCTGCATGGCTACACCTTC